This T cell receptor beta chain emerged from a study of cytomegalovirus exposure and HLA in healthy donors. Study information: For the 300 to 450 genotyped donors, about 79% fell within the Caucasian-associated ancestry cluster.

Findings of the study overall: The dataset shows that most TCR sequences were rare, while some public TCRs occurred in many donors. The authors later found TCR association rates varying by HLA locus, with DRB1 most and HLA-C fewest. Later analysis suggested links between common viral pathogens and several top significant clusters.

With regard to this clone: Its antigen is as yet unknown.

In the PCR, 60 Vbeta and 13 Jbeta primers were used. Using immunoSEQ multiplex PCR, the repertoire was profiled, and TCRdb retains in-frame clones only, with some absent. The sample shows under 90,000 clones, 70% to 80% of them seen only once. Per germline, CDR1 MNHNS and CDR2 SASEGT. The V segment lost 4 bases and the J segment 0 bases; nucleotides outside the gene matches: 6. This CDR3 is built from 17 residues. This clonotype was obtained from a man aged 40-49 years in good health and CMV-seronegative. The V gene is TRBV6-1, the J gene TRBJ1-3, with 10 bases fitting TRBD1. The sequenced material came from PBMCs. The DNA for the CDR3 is TGTGCCAGCAGTGTAGCCGGGACAGGGGTCTCTGGAAACACCATATATTTT. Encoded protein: CASSVAGTGVSGNTIYF.